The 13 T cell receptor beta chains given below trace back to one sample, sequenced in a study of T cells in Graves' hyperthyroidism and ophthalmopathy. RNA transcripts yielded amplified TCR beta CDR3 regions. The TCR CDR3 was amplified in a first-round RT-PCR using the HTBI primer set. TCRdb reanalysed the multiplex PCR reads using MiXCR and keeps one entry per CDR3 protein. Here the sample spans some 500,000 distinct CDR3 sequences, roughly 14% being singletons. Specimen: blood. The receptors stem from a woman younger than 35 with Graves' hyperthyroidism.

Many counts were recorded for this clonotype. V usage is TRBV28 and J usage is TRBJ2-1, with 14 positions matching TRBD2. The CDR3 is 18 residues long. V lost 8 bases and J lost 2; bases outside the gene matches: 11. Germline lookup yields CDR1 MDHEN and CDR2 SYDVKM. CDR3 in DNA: TGTGCCAGCCTTACGGGACTAGCGGGAGTAGACACCTACAATGAGCAGTTCTTC. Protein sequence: CASLTGLAGVDTYNEQFF.

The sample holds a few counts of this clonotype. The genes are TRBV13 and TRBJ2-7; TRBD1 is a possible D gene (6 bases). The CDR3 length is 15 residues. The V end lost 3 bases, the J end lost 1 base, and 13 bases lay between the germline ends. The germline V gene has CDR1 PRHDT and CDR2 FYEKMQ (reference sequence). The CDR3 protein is CASSFRTEISYEQYV. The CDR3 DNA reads TGTGCCAGCAGCTTCCGGACAGAAATTTCCTACGAGCAGTACGTC.

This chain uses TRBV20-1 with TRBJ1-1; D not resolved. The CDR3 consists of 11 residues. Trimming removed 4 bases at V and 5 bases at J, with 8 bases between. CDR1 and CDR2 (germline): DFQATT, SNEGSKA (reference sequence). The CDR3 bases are TGCAGTGCTACAGTATTGACTGAAGCTTTCTTT. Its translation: CSATVLTEAFF.

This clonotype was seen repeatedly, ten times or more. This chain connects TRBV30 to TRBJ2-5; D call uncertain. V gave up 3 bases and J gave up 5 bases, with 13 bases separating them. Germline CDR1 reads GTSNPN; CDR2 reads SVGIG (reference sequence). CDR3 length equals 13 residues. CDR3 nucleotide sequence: TGTGCCTGGAGGGTTACAGCCGGGGAGACCCAGTACTTC. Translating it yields CAWRVTAGETQYF.

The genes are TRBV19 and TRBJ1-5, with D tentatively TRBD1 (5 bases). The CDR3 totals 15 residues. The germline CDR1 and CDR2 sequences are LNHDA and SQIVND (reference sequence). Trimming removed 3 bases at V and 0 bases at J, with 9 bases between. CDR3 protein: CASSIPTDSNQPQHF. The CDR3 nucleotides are TGTGCCAGTAGTATCCCGACAGATAGCAATCAGCCCCAGCATTTT.

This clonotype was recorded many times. DNA for the CDR3: TGTGCCACCAGTGACAGATTGAGCAATCAGCCCCAGCATTTT. It translates to CATSDRLSNQPQHF. The chain has TRBV24-1 and TRBJ1-5; D gene uncertain. Germline lookup yields CDR1 KGHDR and CDR2 SFDVKD. The V end was cut by 4 bases, the J end by 1 base, with 7 bases between. This CDR3 region has 14 residues.

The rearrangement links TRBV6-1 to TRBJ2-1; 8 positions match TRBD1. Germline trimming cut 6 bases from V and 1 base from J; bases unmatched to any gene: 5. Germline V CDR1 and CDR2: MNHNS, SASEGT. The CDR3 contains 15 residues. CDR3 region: CASRPQGASYNEQFF. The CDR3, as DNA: TGTGCCAGCAGACCCCAGGGGGCATCCTACAATGAGCAGTTCTTC.

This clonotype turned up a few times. CDR3 residues: CSAFPVGSGANVLTF. CDR3 DNA: TGCAGCGCCTTCCCGGTGGGCTCTGGGGCCAACGTCCTGACTTTC. V gene TRBV29-1 combines with J gene TRBJ2-6; D remains unclear. CDR1 is SQVTM and CDR2 is ANQGSEA in the germline V gene. Trimming cost V 7 bases and J 0 bases, with 13 bases left between them. The CDR3 length is 15 residues.

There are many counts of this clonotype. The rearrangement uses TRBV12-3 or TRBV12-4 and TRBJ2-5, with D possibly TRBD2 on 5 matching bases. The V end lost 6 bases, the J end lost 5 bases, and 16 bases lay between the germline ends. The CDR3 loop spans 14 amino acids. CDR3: CASRALGGAETQYF. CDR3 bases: TGTGCCAGCAGGGCCCTCGGAGGTGCGGAGACCCAGTACTTC.

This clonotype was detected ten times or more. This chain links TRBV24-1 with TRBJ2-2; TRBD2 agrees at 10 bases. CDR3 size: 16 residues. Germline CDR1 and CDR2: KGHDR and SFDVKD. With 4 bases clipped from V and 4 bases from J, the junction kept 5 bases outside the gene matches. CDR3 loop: CATSDPGTSATGELFF. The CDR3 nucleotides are TGTGCCACCAGTGACCCTGGGACTAGCGCCACCGGGGAGCTGTTTTTT.

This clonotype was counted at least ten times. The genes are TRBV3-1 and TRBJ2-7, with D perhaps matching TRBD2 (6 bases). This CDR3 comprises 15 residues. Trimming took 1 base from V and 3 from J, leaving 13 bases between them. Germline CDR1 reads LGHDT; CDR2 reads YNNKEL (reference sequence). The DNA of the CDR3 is TGTGCCAGCAGCCAAGGGGTTAGCGGCAACTACGAGCAGTACTTC. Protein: CASSQGVSGNYEQYF.

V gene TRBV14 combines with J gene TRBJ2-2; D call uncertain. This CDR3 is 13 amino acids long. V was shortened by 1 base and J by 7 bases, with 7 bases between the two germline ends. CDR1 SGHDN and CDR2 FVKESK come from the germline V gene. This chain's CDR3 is CASSQGWVGELFF. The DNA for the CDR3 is TGTGCCAGCAGCCAAGGTTGGGTCGGGGAGCTGTTTTTT.

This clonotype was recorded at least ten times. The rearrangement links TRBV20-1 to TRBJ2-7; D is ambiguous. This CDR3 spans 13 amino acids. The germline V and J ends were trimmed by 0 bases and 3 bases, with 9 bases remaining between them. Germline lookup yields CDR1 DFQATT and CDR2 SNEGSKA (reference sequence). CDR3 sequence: CSARDGQDYEQYV. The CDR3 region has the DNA TGCAGTGCTAGAGATGGGCAGGACTACGAGCAGTACGTC.